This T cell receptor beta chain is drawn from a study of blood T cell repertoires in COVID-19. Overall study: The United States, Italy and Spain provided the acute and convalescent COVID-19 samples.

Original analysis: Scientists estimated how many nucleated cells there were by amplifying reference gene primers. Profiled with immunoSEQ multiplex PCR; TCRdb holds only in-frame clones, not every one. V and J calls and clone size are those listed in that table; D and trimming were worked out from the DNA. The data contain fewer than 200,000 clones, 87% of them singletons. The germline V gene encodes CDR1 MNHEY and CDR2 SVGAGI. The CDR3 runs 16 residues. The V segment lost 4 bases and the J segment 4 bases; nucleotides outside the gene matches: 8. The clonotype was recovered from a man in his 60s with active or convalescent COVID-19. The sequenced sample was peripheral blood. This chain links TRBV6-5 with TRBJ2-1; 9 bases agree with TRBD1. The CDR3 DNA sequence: TGTGCCAGCAGTTTTGCCCGGACAGGGGAGTACAATGAGCAGTTCTTC. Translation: CASSFARTGEYNEQFF.